This TCR beta chain originates from a study of early T cells in non-severe SARS-CoV-2 infection (dated by TCRdb to the early 2020s). With respect to the entire study: Bulk RNA from unsorted whole blood was used for TCR sequencing, so alpha and beta chains could not be paired. Results the study describes overall, beyond this receptor: VDJdb matching was skewed toward anti-spike CD8 responses and likely underestimated virus-specific expansions by missing private and CD4 specificities.

The library was made by 5' RACE. The data were produced on a NextSeq 500. To correct for sequencing error and PCR bias, the TCR library protocol tagged individual cDNA molecules with unique molecular identifiers. Both TCR alpha and beta chains were sequenced, and tight co-correlation was observed between alpha and beta sequence abundances in each sample. The study's own analysis went as follows. Decombinator V4 was used to annotate the V gene, J gene and CDR3 of the TCR sequences. Expanded TCRs were defined as changing significantly between any two time points under a Poisson model with p below 0.0001. TCR abundances were normalised to the total number of TCRs sequenced per sample and were expressed as counts per million. TRAV1-2 paired with TRAJ12, TRAJ20 or TRAJ33 defined MAIT TCRs, while TRAV10 paired with TRAJ18 defined iNKT TCRs. A search of VDJdb, accessed on 1 November 2021, was run for TCRs annotated to CMV, EBV and SARS-CoV-2, with TCRs annotated for multiple antigens excluded. Using fastp trimming at Q25 and MiXCR clonotype assembly, TCRdb reanalyzed the public sequencing data and kept in-frame beta chains. A single entry per CDR3 protein holds the most common genes and DNA from its merged rows. The V and J calls shown here were made by TCRdb, not taken from the authors' results. This sample has under 70,000 distinct CDR3 sequences in its table, and roughly 5.3% of those were observed once. The ten largest clones take up 6.8% of the sample.

A case-control design nested within a healthcare worker cohort in London, UK, was used, with weekly nasopharyngeal swab PCR tests and blood sampling performed. Healthcare workers were recruited between 23 and 31 March 2020, during the week of the UK lockdown, and were followed weekly for up to roughly 15 weeks. The table lists this clonotype with a few counts. No antigen is known for it. One base away there is no much larger clone; base qualities are not given. The germline V end is reduced by 5 bases and the J end by 10 bases; junction bases left unmatched: 11. CDR1 and CDR2 were assigned from the germline V gene as SGHTA and FQGNSA. Counted from cysteine to phenylalanine, this CDR3 has 15 amino acids. Only the CDR3 DNA stays, 45 bases, in frame from base 1.

This sequence uses TRBV7-2 and TRBJ2-1, with 10 junctional bases fitting TRBD2. Specimen: whole blood. The clonotype originates from an adult who was a healthcare worker with PCR-confirmed SARS-CoV-2 infection or an uninfected control (not recorded which). CDR3 loop: CASSQTPSGGVEQFF. The DNA is as follows: TGTGCCAGCAGCCAGACCCCCAGCGGGGGGGTGGAGCAGTTCTTC. Beyond the CDR3, the reference TRBV7-2 and TRBJ2-1 genes provide the residues; the full variable domain reads: GAGVSQSPSNKVTEKGKDVELRCDPISGHTALYWYRQSLGQGLEFLIYFQGNSAPDKSGLPSDRFSAERTGGSVSTLTIQRTQQEDSAVYLCASSQTPSGGVEQFFGPGTRLTVL.